Listed below are T cell receptor beta chains from one sample, sequenced in a study of blood T cells in healthy people across ages. TCRdb redid the calling of the 5' RACE reads with MiXCR, one entry per CDR3 protein. Of just over 800,000 distinct CDR3 sequences in the sample, 55% to 65% were seen once. Sequencing was carried out using blood. All receptors come from a man younger than 40 in good health. Both conserved end residues are part of each CDR3. D genes are given only for firm matches. Only part of the rows carry a size: once, few, many, or a class if the clone is expanded.

TRBJ1-1	-	-	TRBV20-1	CSATHIRNTEAFF	TGCAGTGCTACCCATATAAGGAACACTGAGGCTTTCTTT
TRBJ2-5	-	-	TRBV12-3/TRBV12-4	CASSSSGTSETQYF	TGTGCCAGCAGTTCCTCCGGGACCTCGGAGACCCAGTACTTC
TRBJ2-3	-	TRBD1	TRBV9	CASSVGGQGFADTQYF	TGTGCCAGCAGCGTAGGGGGACAGGGGTTCGCAGATACGCAGTATTTT
TRBJ2-7	once	TRBD2	TRBV4-3	CASSPIAGGTYEQYF	TGCGCCAGCAGCCCGATAGCGGGGGGGACTTACGAGCAGTACTTC
TRBJ1-4	-	-	TRBV3-1	CASSQDSQLGKLFF	TGTGCCAGCAGCCAAGATTCACAACTAGGAAAACTGTTTTTT
TRBJ2-7	-	-	TRBV10-3	CAISESDYEQYF	TGTGCCATCAGTGAGTCAGACTACGAGCAGTACTTC
TRBJ2-3	-	-	TRBV7-9	CASSPPQGLDTQYF	TGTGCCAGCAGCCCACCACAGGGCTTGGATACGCAGTATTTT
TRBJ2-2	-	-	TRBV5-1	CASSLDRWNTGELFF	TGCGCCAGCAGCTTGGACAGATGGAACACCGGGGAGCTGTTTTTT
TRBJ2-4	-	-	TRBV3-1	CASSQAGRAKNIQYF	TGTGCCAGCAGCCAAGCGGGGAGAGCCAAAAACATTCAGTACTTC
TRBJ2-7	-	-	TRBV12-3/TRBV12-4	CASSPMVYEQYF	TGTGCCAGCAGTCCCATGGTCTACGAGCAGTACTTC
TRBJ2-3	few	-	TRBV12-3/TRBV12-4	CASSRWFGGSTDTQYF	TGTGCCAGCAGCCGCTGGTTTGGGGGTAGCACAGATACGCAGTATTTT
TRBJ2-7	-	-	TRBV19	CASSTEAYGQYF	TGTGCCAGTAGTACGGAGGCGTACGGGCAGTACTTC
TRBJ2-1	-	-	TRBV7-9	CASSLISRVGEEQFF	TGTGCCAGCAGCTTAATATCCAGGGTAGGGGAGGAGCAGTTCTTC
TRBJ2-1	-	TRBD2	TRBV20-1	CSARDRAGGLFNEQFF	TGCAGTGCTAGAGATCGCGCGGGGGGACTCTTCAATGAGCAGTTCTTC
TRBJ1-2	-	TRBD1	TRBV12-3/TRBV12-4	CASSPYGQGGYGYTF	TGTGCCAGCAGTCCCTACGGACAGGGTGGCTATGGCTACACCTTC
TRBJ2-7	few	-	TRBV27	CASSLFAGPWGEQYF	TGTGCCAGCAGTTTATTTGCAGGGCCCTGGGGCGAGCAGTACTTC
TRBJ2-4	-	-	TRBV29-1	CSVARGREQYF	TGCAGCGTTGCCAGGGGGAGGGAGCAGTACTTC
TRBJ2-4	few	TRBD2	TRBV29-1	CSVTSGGYKNIQYF	TGTAGCGTAACTAGCGGGGGATACAAAAACATTCAGTACTTC
TRBJ2-2	-	-	TRBV18	CASSPAGGSKAGELFF	TGTGCCAGCTCACCAGCCGGGGGCAGTAAGGCCGGGGAGCTGTTTTTT
TRBJ2-1	few	TRBD2	TRBV25-1	CASSETSGSYNEQFF	TGTGCCAGCAGTGAGACTAGCGGTTCCTACAATGAGCAGTTCTTC
TRBJ1-2	-	-	TRBV20-1	CSARDFRGRYGYTF	TGCAGTGCTAGAGATTTTCGGGGTAGATATGGCTACACCTTC
TRBJ1-2	-	-	TRBV6-5	CASSYSGRANYGYTF	TGTGCCAGCAGTTACTCTGGCAGGGCTAACTATGGCTACACCTTC
TRBJ1-2	few	-	TRBV29-1	CSVGGGLIGGYGYTF	TGCAGCGTTGGAGGTGGTCTTATCGGTGGCTATGGCTACACCTTC
TRBJ2-1	-	TRBD2	TRBV20-1	CSASRGSGVGWNEQFF	TGCAGTGCTTCCCGGGGTAGCGGGGTCGGGTGGAATGAGCAGTTCTTC
TRBJ1-4	once	-	TRBV15	CATSRDSLTGRGKLFF	TGTGCCACCAGCAGAGATTCCCTGACAGGCCGGGGAAAACTGTTTTTT
TRBJ1-4	-	-	TRBV2	CASSPVGTTNEKLFF	TGTGCCAGCAGCCCAGTGGGGACAACTAATGAAAAACTGTTTTTT
TRBJ2-3	-	-	TRBV4-1	CASRGRADTQYF	TGCGCCAGCAGGGGCAGAGCGGATACGCAGTATTTT
TRBJ1-5	-	TRBD1	TRBV4-2	CASSQDPGQGWEPQHF	TGTGCCAGCAGCCAGGATCCGGGACAGGGGTGGGAGCCCCAGCATTTT
TRBJ2-5	-	-	TRBV5-1	CASSGGDWVEGTQYF	TGCGCCAGCAGCGGCGGAGACTGGGTGGAAGGGACCCAGTACTTC
TRBJ2-1	-	TRBD2	TRBV7-9	CASSRQAGGSYNEQFF	TGTGCCAGCAGCCGCCAGGCGGGGGGGTCCTACAATGAGCAGTTCTTC
TRBJ1-2	-	-	TRBV5-5	CASSLFFGVRDDYGYTF	TGTGCCAGCAGCTTGTTCTTCGGCGTCAGGGATGACTATGGCTACACCTTC
TRBJ1-2	-	-	TRBV4-1	CASSEAWLNYGYTF	TGCGCCAGCAGCGAAGCATGGTTAAACTATGGCTACACCTTC
TRBJ2-3	-	TRBD2	TRBV20-1	CGLPSGVIDTQYF	TGCGGTCTACCTAGCGGTGTTATAGATACGCAGTATTTT
TRBJ2-7	-	-	TRBV20-1	CSARALALSYKQYF	TGCAGTGCTAGGGCTCTAGCTTTATCCTACAAGCAGTACTTC
TRBJ2-7	-	-	TRBV30	CAWSEVRAGGSYEQYF	TGTGCCTGGAGTGAAGTCCGGGCCGGGGGTTCCTACGAGCAGTACTTC
TRBJ2-1	few	TRBD2	TRBV12-3/TRBV12-4	CASSTAGGLYNEQFF	TGTGCCAGCAGCACAGCGGGGGGCCTGTACAATGAGCAGTTCTTC
TRBJ1-2	-	-	TRBV15	CATSTARAGYTF	TGTGCCACCAGCACCGCCAGGGCTGGCTACACCTTC
TRBJ1-1	-	-	TRBV29-1	CSVEVIENTEAFF	TGCAGCGTTGAAGTAATCGAGAACACTGAAGCTTTCTTT
TRBJ2-7	many	-	TRBV21-1	CASSKYPTGTGGLRSYEQYF	TGTGCCAGCAGCAAGTACCCGACCGGGACAGGGGGCTTAAGGTCCTACGAGCAGTACTTC
TRBJ1-4	few	-	TRBV7-9	CASSWWLRTGELEKLFF	TGTGCCAGCAGCTGGTGGCTTCGTACAGGAGAGTTGGAAAAACTGTTTTTT
TRBJ2-5	-	-	TRBV28	CASRDSLETQYF	TGTGCCAGCAGGGACAGCCTAGAGACCCAGTACTTC
TRBJ1-2	-	-	TRBV4-2	CASSQGRGGYTF	TGTGCCAGCAGCCAGGGGCGCGGAGGCTACACCTTC
TRBJ2-1	-	TRBD2	TRBV6-2/TRBV6-3	CASGVAGGRWNEQFF	TGTGCCAGCGGCGTAGCGGGGGGCAGGTGGAATGAGCAGTTCTTC
TRBJ2-1	few	-	TRBV15	CATSRDRVKYNEQFF	TGTGCCACCAGCAGAGATCGGGTAAAATACAATGAGCAGTTCTTC
TRBJ2-7	-	-	TRBV4-1	CASSQREQGGGYEQYF	TGCGCCAGCAGCCAAAGGGAACAGGGGGGAGGGTACGAGCAGTACTTC
TRBJ1-2	few	-	TRBV7-3	CASSLDSRGYGYTF	TGTGCCAGCAGCTTAGACAGCCGCGGCTATGGCTACACCTTC
TRBJ1-4	few	TRBD1	TRBV10-3	CAISAGQGVIATNEKLFF	TGTGCCATCAGTGCCGGACAGGGGGTGATCGCAACTAATGAAAAACTGTTTTTT
TRBJ2-7	few	-	TRBV29-1	CSVEDLRSYEQYF	TGCAGCGTTGAAGATCTGCGCTCCTACGAGCAGTACTTC
TRBJ2-7	-	-	TRBV10-3	CAISNNYEQYF	TGTGCCATCAGCAATAATTACGAGCAGTACTTC
TRBJ2-1	-	-	TRBV20-1	CSARDLGWQFF	TGCAGTGCTAGAGATTTGGGGTGGCAGTTCTTC
TRBJ2-1	-	-	TRBV7-2	CASSLESGHRIYNEQFF	TGTGCCAGCAGCTTAGAATCGGGACATCGCATCTACAATGAGCAGTTCTTC
TRBJ2-2	-	-	TRBV7-9	CASSLYRTWNTGELFF	TGTGCCAGCAGCTTATACCGGACTTGGAACACCGGGGAGCTGTTTTTT
TRBJ2-7	-	-	TRBV7-9	CASSLEGGASYEQYF	TGTGCCAGCAGCTTAGAAGGCGGGGCCTCCTACGAGCAGTACTTC
TRBJ2-4	once	-	TRBV4-2	CASSQDGGIRKNIQYF	TGTGCCAGCAGCCAAGATGGGGGGATCAGGAAAAACATTCAGTACTTC
TRBJ2-7	few	TRBD1	TRBV27	CASSWTGGAYEQYF	TGTGCCAGCAGTTGGACAGGTGGAGCCTACGAGCAGTACTTC